This entry describes one T cell receptor beta chain. This record belongs to a study of blood T cell repertoires in COVID-19. Study information: Italy, Spain and the United States were the sources of the convalescent and acute COVID-19 samples. T cells, B-cell-depleted T cells, or PBMCs supplied cDNA or gDNA.

In the authors' workflow: Reference gene primer amplification yielded estimated nucleated cell counts. Measured with immunoSEQ multiplex PCR; TCRdb has only the in-frame clones, and not every one. The DNA was the basis for D and trimming; V, J and clone size are from that table. The sample yields about 31,000 clones, approximately 88% seen once. The CDR3 extends over 15 amino acids. CDR1 MDHEN and CDR2 SYDVKM come from the germline V gene. Trimming removed 5 bases at V and 8 bases at J, with 21 bases between. Patients from Seattle were sampled longitudinally, starting during active infection. This chain joins TRBV28 and TRBJ1-2, with D unresolved. Sample: peripheral blood. The TCR sequence derives from a man aged 55 to 70 with COVID-19, enrolled during active disease. The CDR3 loop reads CASSAGSLEFKGYTF. As DNA, the CDR3 is TGTGCCAGCAGTGCGGGCTCTCTGGAGTTTAAGGGCTACACCTTC.